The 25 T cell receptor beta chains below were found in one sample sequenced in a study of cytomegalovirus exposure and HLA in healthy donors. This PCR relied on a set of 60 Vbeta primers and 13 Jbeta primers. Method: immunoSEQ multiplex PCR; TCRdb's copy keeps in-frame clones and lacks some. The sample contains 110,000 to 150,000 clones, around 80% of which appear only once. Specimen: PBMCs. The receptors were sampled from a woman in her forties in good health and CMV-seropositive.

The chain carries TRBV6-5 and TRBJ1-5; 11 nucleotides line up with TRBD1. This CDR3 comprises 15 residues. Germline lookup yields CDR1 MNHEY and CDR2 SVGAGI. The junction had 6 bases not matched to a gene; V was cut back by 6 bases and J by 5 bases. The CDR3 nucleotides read TGTGCCAGCAGGTCGGGACAGGGGGGCGATCAGCCCCAGCATTTT. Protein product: CASRSGQGGDQPQHF.

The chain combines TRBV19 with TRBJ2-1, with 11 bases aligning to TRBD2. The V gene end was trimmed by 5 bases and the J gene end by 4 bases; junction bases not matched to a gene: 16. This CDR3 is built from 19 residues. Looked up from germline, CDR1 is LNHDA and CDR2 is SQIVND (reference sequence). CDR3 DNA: TGTGCCAGTAGTTCGATAGCCCCATTAGCGGGAGGGCCGTACAATGAGCAGTTCTTC. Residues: CASSSIAPLAGGPYNEQFF.

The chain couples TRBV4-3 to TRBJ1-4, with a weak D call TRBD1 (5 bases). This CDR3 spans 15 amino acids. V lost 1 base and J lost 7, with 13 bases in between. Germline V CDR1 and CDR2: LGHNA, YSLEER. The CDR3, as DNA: TGCGCCAGCAGCCAAGCAGGAGGGGCGGGTGAAAAACTGTTTTTT. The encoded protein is CASSQAGGAGEKLFF.

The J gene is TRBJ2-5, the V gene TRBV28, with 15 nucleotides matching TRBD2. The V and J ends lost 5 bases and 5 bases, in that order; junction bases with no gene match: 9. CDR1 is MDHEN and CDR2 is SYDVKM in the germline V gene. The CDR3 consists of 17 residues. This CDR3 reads CASSPLGLAGGLETQYF. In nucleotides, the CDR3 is TGTGCCAGCAGTCCCCTCGGACTAGCGGGGGGGTTGGAGACCCAGTACTTC.

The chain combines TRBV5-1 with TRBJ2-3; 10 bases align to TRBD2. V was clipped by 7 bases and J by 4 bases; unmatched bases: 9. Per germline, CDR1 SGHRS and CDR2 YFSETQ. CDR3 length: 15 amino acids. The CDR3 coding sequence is TGCGCCAGCTCTTTCAGCGGGGGGGCCCCAGATACGCAGTATTTT. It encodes CASSFSGGAPDTQYF.

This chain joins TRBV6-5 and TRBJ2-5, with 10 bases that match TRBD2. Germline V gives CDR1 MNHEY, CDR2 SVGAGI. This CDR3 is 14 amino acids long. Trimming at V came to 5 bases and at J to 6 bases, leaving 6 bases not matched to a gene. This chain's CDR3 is CASSPSGRSKTQYF. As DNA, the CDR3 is TGTGCCAGCAGTCCTAGCGGGAGAAGCAAGACCCAGTACTTC.

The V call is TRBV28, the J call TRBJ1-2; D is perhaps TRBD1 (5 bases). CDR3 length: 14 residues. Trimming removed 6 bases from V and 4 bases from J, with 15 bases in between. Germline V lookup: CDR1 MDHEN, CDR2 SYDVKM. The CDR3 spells CASRPRVGAYGYTF. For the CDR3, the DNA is TGTGCCAGCAGGCCCAGGGTTGGGGCCTATGGCTACACCTTC.

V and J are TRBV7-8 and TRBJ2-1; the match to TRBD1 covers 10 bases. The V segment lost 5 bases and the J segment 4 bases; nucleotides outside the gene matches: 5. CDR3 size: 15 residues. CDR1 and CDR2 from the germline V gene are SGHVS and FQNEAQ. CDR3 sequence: CASSPRTGGYNEQFF. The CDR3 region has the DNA TGTGCCAGCAGCCCCAGGACAGGGGGATACAATGAGCAGTTCTTC.

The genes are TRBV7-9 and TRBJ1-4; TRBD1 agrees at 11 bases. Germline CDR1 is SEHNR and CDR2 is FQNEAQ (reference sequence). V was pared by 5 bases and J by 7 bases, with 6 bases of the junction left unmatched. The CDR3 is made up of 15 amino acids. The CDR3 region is CASSQGQGAIEKLFF. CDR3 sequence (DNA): TGTGCCAGCAGCCAAGGACAGGGGGCGATTGAAAAACTGTTTTTT.

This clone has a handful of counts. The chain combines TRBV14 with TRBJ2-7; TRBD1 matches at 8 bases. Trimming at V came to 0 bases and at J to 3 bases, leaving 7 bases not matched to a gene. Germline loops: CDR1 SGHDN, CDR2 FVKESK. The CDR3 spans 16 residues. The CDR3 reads CASSQDITGQVYEQYF. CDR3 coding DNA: TGTGCCAGCAGCCAAGATATTACGGGACAGGTCTACGAGCAGTACTTC.

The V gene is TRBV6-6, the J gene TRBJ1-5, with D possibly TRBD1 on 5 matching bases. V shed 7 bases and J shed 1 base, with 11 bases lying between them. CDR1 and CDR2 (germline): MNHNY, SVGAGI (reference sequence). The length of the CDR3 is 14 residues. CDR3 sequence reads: CASMGGGSNQPQHF. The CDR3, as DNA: TGTGCCAGCATGGGGGGAGGAAGCAATCAGCCCCAGCATTTT.

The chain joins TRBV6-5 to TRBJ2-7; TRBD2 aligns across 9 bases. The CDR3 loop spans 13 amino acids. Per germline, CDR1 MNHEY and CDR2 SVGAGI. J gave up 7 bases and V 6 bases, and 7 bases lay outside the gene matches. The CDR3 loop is CASSPSGKYEQYF. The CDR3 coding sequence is TGTGCCAGCAGCCCTAGCGGGAAGTATGAGCAGTACTTC.

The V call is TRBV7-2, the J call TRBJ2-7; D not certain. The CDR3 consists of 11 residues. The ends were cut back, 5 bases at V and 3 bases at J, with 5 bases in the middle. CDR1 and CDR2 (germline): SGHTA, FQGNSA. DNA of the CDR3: TGTGCCAGCAGCGCCAGCTACGAGCAGTACTTC. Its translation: CASSASYEQYF.

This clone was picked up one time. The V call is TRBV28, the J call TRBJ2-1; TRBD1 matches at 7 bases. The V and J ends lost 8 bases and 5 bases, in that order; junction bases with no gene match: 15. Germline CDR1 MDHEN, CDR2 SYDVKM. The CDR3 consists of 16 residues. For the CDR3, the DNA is TGTGCCAGCGGGAGTCGGGACAGAGGAAAAGACAATGAGCAGTTCTTC. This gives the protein CASGSRDRGKDNEQFF.

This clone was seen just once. The CDR3 spells CATSRVGALSSHNEKLFF. The CDR3 coding sequence is TGTGCCACCAGCAGAGTGGGAGCCTTGTCATCCCATAATGAAAAACTGTTTTTT. The J gene is TRBJ1-4, the V gene TRBV15; D gene unclear. V lost 1 base and J 4 bases, leaving 19 bases between the germline ends. Germline CDR1 reads LNHNV; CDR2 reads YYDKDF (reference sequence). The CDR3 is 18 amino acids.

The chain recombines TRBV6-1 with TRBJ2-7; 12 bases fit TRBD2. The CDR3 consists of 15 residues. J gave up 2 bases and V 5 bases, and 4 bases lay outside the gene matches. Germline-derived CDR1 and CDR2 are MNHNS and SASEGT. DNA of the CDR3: TGTGCCAGCAGTACCCTAGCGGGAGGGACCTACGAGCAGTACTTC. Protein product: CASSTLAGGTYEQYF.

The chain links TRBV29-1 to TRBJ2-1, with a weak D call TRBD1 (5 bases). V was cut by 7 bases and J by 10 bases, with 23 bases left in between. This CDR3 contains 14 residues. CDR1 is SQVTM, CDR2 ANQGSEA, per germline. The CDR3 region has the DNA TGCAGCGCCAGAGCAAGGACATCCGTCCTAGAGCAGTTCTTC. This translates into CSARARTSVLEQFF.

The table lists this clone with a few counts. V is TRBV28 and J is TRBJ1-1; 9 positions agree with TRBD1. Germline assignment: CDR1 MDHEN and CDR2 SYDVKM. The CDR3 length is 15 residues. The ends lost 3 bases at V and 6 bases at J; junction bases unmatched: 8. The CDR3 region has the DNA TGTGCCAGCAGTTTGGGGACAGGGAGCGGGGCTGAAGCTTTCTTT. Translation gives CASSLGTGSGAEAFF.

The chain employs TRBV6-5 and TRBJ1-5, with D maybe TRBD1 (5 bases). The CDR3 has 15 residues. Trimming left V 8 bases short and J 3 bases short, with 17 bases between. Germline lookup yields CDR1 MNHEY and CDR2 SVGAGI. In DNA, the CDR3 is TGTGCCAGCCGAATCGACGGGGGGTTCAATCAGCCCCAGCATTTT. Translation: CASRIDGGFNQPQHF.

The DNA for the CDR3 is TGTGCCAGCAGTACGGGTTTCTACACCTTC. Translating it yields CASSTGFYTF. The chain carries TRBV6-1 and TRBJ1-2, with no clear D. The CDR3 runs to 10 residues. Germline V gene lookup returns CDR1 MNHNS and CDR2 SASEGT. Trimming left V 5 bases short and J 10 bases short, with 8 bases between.

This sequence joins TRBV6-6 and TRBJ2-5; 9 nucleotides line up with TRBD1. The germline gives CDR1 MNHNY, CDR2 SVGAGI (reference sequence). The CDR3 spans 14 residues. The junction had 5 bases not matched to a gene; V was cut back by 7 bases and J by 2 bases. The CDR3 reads CASITGTGQETQYF. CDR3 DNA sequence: TGTGCCAGCATCACGGGGACAGGGCAAGAGACCCAGTACTTC.

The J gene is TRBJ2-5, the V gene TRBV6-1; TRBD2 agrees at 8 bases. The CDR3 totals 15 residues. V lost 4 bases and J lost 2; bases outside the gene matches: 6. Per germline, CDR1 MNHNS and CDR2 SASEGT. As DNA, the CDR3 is TGTGCCAGCAGTGGCACTAGCGGCGCACAAGAGACCCAGTACTTC. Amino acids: CASSGTSGAQETQYF.

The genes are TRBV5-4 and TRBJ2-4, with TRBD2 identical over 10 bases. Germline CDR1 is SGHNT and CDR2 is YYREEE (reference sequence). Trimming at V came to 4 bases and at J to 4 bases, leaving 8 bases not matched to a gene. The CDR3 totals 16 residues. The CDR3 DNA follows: TGTGCCAGCAGCCCTGCCCGGACTAGCGGTAAAAACATTCAGTACTTC. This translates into CASSPARTSGKNIQYF. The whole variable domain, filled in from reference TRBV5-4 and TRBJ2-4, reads ETGVTQSPTHLIKTRGQQVTLRCSSQSGHNTVSWYQQALGQGPQFIFQYYREEENGRGNFPPRFSGLQFPNYSSELNVNALELDDSALYLCASSPARTSGKNIQYFGAGTRLSVL.

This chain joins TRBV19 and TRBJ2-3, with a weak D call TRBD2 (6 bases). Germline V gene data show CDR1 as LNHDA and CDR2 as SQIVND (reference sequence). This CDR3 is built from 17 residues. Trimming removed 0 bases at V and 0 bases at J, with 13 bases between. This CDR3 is CASSIDFSGGSTDTQYF. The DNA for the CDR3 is TGTGCCAGTAGTATAGATTTCAGCGGAGGGAGCACAGATACGCAGTATTTT.

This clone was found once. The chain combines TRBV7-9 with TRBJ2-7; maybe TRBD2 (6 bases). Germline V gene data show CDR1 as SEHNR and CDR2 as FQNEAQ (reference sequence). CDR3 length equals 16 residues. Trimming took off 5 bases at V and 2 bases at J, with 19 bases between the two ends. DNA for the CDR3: TGTGCCAGCAGCCCCGGGGGTAGCGGCTCCCCCTACGAGCAGTACTTC. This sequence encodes CASSPGGSGSPYEQYF.